The next 31 T cell receptor beta chains were all read from a single sample in a study of beta chain features in type 1 diabetes. Sequencing targeted expressed TCRB transcripts, as all isolated RNA had been reverse transcribed. The table came from immunoSEQ multiplex PCR; TCRdb's copy has only in-frame clones and leaves some out. The data hold hundreds of thousands of clones, with roughly 70% observed a single time. The sequencing sample was made of naive CD4+ T cells from blood. These receptors all come from a man aged 30 to 45 in good health.

In its sample, this clone was seen a few times. This chain uses TRBV29-1 with TRBJ2-7; possibly TRBD1 for D (5 bases). V lost 5 bases to trimming and J lost 2 bases, with 13 bases between them. CDR3 length equals 13 residues. CDR1 SQVTM and CDR2 ANQGSEA come from the germline V gene. This chain's CDR3 is CSVMGPKTYEQYF. CDR3 nucleotide sequence: TGCAGCGTTATGGGGCCGAAAACCTACGAGCAGTACTTC.

The chain has TRBV18 and TRBJ1-3, with a possible D match to TRBD1 (5 bases). The germline V and J ends were trimmed by 4 bases and 0 bases, with 7 bases remaining between them. CDR3 length equals 14 residues. In germline, CDR1 is KGHSH, CDR2 LQKENI. For the CDR3, the DNA is TGTGCCAGCTCACGACAGACCTCTGGAAACACCATATATTTT. Its protein is CASSRQTSGNTIYF. Combining the CDR3 with reference TRBV18 and TRBJ1-3 gives the whole variable domain NAGVMQNPRHLVRRRGQEARLRCSPMKGHSHVYWYRQLPEEGLKFMVYLQKENIIDESGMPKERFSAEFPKEGPSILRIQQVVRGDSAAYFCASSRQTSGNTIYFGEGSWLTVV.

The rearrangement uses TRBV30 and TRBJ2-1; no firm D call. CDR3 size: 14 residues. Germline assignment: CDR1 GTSNPN and CDR2 SVGIG (reference sequence). V lost 0 bases and J lost 8, with 14 bases in between. The CDR3 DNA is TGTGCCTGGAGTGTACTTTTAGTCAACCATGAGCAGTTCTTC. Amino acids: CAWSVLLVNHEQFF.

This clone showed up just a few times. CDR3: CSVSLFRENNEQFF. CDR3 in DNA: TGCAGCGTGTCCCTGTTTAGGGAGAACAATGAGCAGTTCTTC. V gene TRBV29-1 combines with J gene TRBJ2-1, with a weak D call TRBD2 (5 bases). The CDR3 sequence is 14 residues long. V was shortened by 6 bases and J by 5 bases, with 17 bases between the two germline ends. The germline V gene encodes CDR1 SQVTM and CDR2 ANQGSEA.

The V and J genes are TRBV30 and TRBJ2-7, with 9 bases lining up with TRBD1. The germline gives CDR1 GTSNPN, CDR2 SVGIG (reference sequence). This CDR3 region has 15 residues. J was trimmed by 7 bases and V by 2 bases; bases with no gene match: 12. CDR3: CAWSPDRGFLGEQYF. CDR3 DNA: TGTGCCTGGAGTCCGGACAGGGGATTCCTTGGGGAGCAGTACTTC.

The V gene is TRBV14, the J gene TRBJ2-2; 8 bases align to TRBD1. With 4 bases clipped from V and 7 bases from J, the junction kept 5 bases outside the gene matches. The CDR3 contains 14 residues. Germline-derived CDR1 and CDR2 are SGHDN and FVKESK. CDR3 DNA: TGTGCCAGCAGCCGCGACAGGGGAGTCGGGGAGCTGTTTTTT. Encoded protein: CASSRDRGVGELFF. Full variable domain (remainder filled in from reference TRBV14 and TRBJ2-2): EAGVTQFPSHSVIEKGQTVTLRCDPISGHDNLYWYRRVMGKEIKFLLHFVKESKQDESGMPNNRFLAERTGGTYSTLKVQPAELEDSGVYFCASSRDRGVGELFFGEGSRLTVL.

The rearrangement links TRBV18 to TRBJ2-7; tentatively, D is TRBD1 or TRBD2 (5 bases each). The CDR3 extends over 15 amino acids. Germline values: CDR1 KGHSH, CDR2 LQKENI. The V and J ends lost 1 base and 4 bases respectively, with 14 bases between them. The CDR3 nucleotides read TGTGCCAGCTCACCACGGGTTGGGGGAATTTACGAGCAGTACTTC. Its protein is CASSPRVGGIYEQYF. Looking up the rest from reference TRBV18 and TRBJ2-7 gives the full variable domain: NAGVMQNPRHLVRRRGQEARLRCSPMKGHSHVYWYRQLPEEGLKFMVYLQKENIIDESGMPKERFSAEFPKEGPSILRIQQVVRGDSAAYFCASSPRVGGIYEQYFGPGTRLTVT.

The chain links TRBV10-3 to TRBJ2-2, with 9 bases that match TRBD1. The J segment lost 1 base and the V segment lost 11 bases, leaving 14 bases of the junction unmatched. The CDR3 covers 17 residues. CDR1 is ENHRY, CDR2 SYGVKD, per germline. The CDR3 here is CASDAQPGQGNTGELFF. In nucleotides, the CDR3 is TGTGCCTCCGATGCTCAACCGGGACAGGGGAACACCGGGGAGCTGTTTTTT.

V is TRBV29-1 and J is TRBJ2-3, with TRBD2 matching 8 bases. Germline V gives CDR1 SQVTM, CDR2 ANQGSEA. This CDR3 comprises 14 residues. J was trimmed by 1 base and V by 4 bases; bases with no gene match: 4. The CDR3 nucleotides read TGCAGCGTTGGCGGAGCGGGAGGCACAGATACGCAGTATTTT. As protein: CSVGGAGGTDTQYF.

V gene TRBV7-9 combines with J gene TRBJ1-2; D not resolved. Germline-derived CDR1 and CDR2 are SEHNR and FQNEAQ (reference sequence). The CDR3 runs 12 residues. V lost 6 bases and J 2 bases, leaving 7 bases between the germline ends. This CDR3 reads CASRDDNYGYTF. In DNA, the CDR3 is TGTGCCAGCAGGGATGACAACTATGGCTACACCTTC.

The J gene is TRBJ2-5, the V gene TRBV30; unclear D gene. The J call is doubtful: the DNA matches TRBJ2-7 better. The CDR3 extends over 12 amino acids. Germline CDR1 reads GTSNPN; CDR2 reads SVGIG (reference sequence). Here the CDR3 DNA reads TGTGCCTGGAGGGGGATAGACTCCGAGCAGTACTTC. Translation: CAWRGIDSEQYF.

The chain links TRBV6-5 to TRBJ1-6, with no clear D. The ends were cut back, 0 bases at V and 10 bases at J, with 16 bases in the middle. The CDR3 length is 16 residues. Looked up from germline, CDR1 is MNHEY and CDR2 is SVGAGI. DNA of the CDR3: TGTGCCAGCAGTTACTCCAGCAGTGGGGAGCGGTCACCCCTCCACTTT. Translation gives CASSYSSSGERSPLHF.

V usage is TRBV18 and J usage is TRBJ2-3; tentative D call: TRBD2 (6 bases). V lost 0 bases and J lost 7, with 17 bases in between. This CDR3 is 16 amino acids long. Germline V gene sequence: CDR1 KGHSH, CDR2 LQKENI. In DNA, the CDR3 is TGTGCCAGCTCACCACCCCTAGCGCATGGAGGAAATACGCAGTATTTT. It is translated as CASSPPLAHGGNTQYF. Combining the CDR3 with reference TRBV18 and TRBJ2-3 gives the whole variable domain NAGVMQNPRHLVRRRGQEARLRCSPMKGHSHVYWYRQLPEEGLKFMVYLQKENIIDESGMPKERFSAEFPKEGPSILRIQQVVRGDSAAYFCASSPPLAHGGNTQYFGPGTRLTVL.

The chain carries TRBV7-2 and TRBJ2-5; tentative D call: TRBD1 (5 bases). The length of the CDR3 is 12 residues. V was clipped by 5 bases and J by 9 bases, with 13 bases between them. Germline CDR1 and CDR2: SGHTA and FQGNSA. CDR3: CASSLDIHPQYF. The CDR3 DNA is TGTGCCAGCAGCCTGGACATTCACCCCCAGTACTTC.

This chain joins TRBV29-1 and TRBJ2-5; no firm D call. Germline CDR1 SQVTM, CDR2 ANQGSEA. The CDR3 runs to 11 residues. The germline V and J ends were trimmed by 5 bases and 7 bases, with 11 bases remaining between them. This CDR3 reads CSVFIIGTQYF. The CDR3 DNA is TGCAGCGTTTTTATTATAGGGACCCAGTACTTC.

This sequence joins TRBV21-1 and TRBJ2-4; the table gives TRBD2 as D, unverified against the DNA. TRBV21-1 is a pseudogene segment. The CDR3 loop spans 9 amino acids. CDR3 loop: CALADSQYF. In DNA, the CDR3 is TGTGCTTTGGCGGATAGTCAGTACTTC.

V is TRBV4-3 and J is TRBJ2-3; no definite D call. Germline V gene sequence: CDR1 LGHNA, CDR2 YSLEER. The CDR3 loop spans 15 amino acids. The ends were cut back, 2 bases at V and 2 bases at J, with 11 bases in the middle. CDR3 protein: CASSQTWGDTDTQYF. The CDR3 bases are TGCGCCAGCAGCCAAACCTGGGGTGACACAGATACGCAGTATTTT.

This chain links TRBV9 with TRBJ2-2; 7 nucleotides match TRBD2. This CDR3 spans 17 amino acids. V lost 0 bases, J lost 0 bases, and 5 bases stayed unmatched. Germline CDR1 is SGDLS and CDR2 is YYNGEE. DNA for the CDR3: TGTGCCAGCAGCGTAGGGGTGGCGGGGGCGAACACCGGGGAGCTGTTTTTT. Protein: CASSVGVAGANTGELFF.

The CDR3 region has the DNA TGTGCCAGCAGCTTGGGTGGACCGACGGATACGCAGTATTTT. Amino acids: CASSLGGPTDTQYF. The chain couples TRBV5-4 to TRBJ2-3; D gene unclear. This CDR3 spans 14 amino acids. CDR1 and CDR2 from the germline V gene are SGHNT and YYREEE (reference sequence). The ends were cut back, 0 bases at V and 6 bases at J, with 11 bases in the middle.

The chain carries TRBV29-1 and TRBJ2-2, with D possibly being TRBD2 (5 bases). Germline V lookup: CDR1 SQVTM, CDR2 ANQGSEA. This CDR3 region has 13 residues. The ends were cut back, 7 bases at V and 6 bases at J, with 15 bases in the middle. CDR3 residues: CSGTGSLSGELFF. The CDR3 DNA follows: TGCAGCGGGACTGGGTCGTTATCCGGGGAGCTGTTTTTT.

This chain links TRBV30 with TRBJ2-1, with D uncertain. CDR1 and CDR2 (germline): GTSNPN, SVGIG (reference sequence). V was cut by 7 bases and J by 7 bases, with 8 bases left in between. The length of the CDR3 is 10 residues. The CDR3 nucleotides are TGTGCCTCATCGGATAATGAGCAGTTCTTC. It codes for CASSDNEQFF. The whole variable domain, remainder taken from reference TRBV30 and TRBJ2-1, is SQTIHQWPATLVQPVGSPLSLECTVEGTSNPNLYWYRQAAGRGLQLLFYSVGIGQISSEVPQNLSASRPQDRQFILSSKKLLLSDSGFYLCASSDNEQFFGPGTRLTVL.

This rearrangement joins TRBV29-1 to TRBJ2-1, with D tentatively TRBD1 (5 bases). The CDR3 runs 13 residues. Germline CDR1 is SQVTM and CDR2 is ANQGSEA. The V end was cut by 5 bases, the J end by 7 bases, with 15 bases between. DNA for the CDR3: TGCAGCGTTCGTGACAGTACTAATAATGAGCAGTTCTTC. It encodes CSVRDSTNNEQFF.

The rearrangement links TRBV6-1 to TRBJ2-6, with no clear D. CDR1 and CDR2 from the germline V gene are MNHNS and SASEGT. The CDR3 contains 15 residues. Trimming shortened V by 4 bases and J by 0 bases, and 7 bases separated the two germline ends. The CDR3 DNA follows: TGTGCCAGCAGTGTTTACCACTCTGGGGCCAACGTCCTGACTTTC. The encoded protein is CASSVYHSGANVLTF.

V is TRBV9 and J is TRBJ2-4; TRBD2 matches at 9 bases. This CDR3 has 15 amino acids. Germline V gene lookup returns CDR1 SGDLS and CDR2 YYNGEE. Trimming at V came to 0 bases and at J to 12 bases, leaving 10 bases not matched to a gene. The CDR3 region has the DNA TGTGCCAGCAGCGTAGGAACTAGCGGGTTGGAAAATCAGTACTTC. Translating it yields CASSVGTSGLENQYF.

V usage is TRBV30 and J usage is TRBJ2-5; 13 bases line up with TRBD2. This CDR3 contains 15 residues. The germline CDR1 and CDR2 sequences are GTSNPN and SVGIG (reference sequence). After removal of 2 bases from V and 3 bases from J, the junction contained 3 bases not matched to a gene. For the CDR3, the DNA is TGTGCCTGGAGTATAGGACTAGCGGGGGAAGAGACCCAGTACTTC. Its translation is CAWSIGLAGEETQYF.

This clone was seen a handful of times. The chain couples TRBV29-1 to TRBJ2-1, with no clear D. Germline values: CDR1 SQVTM, CDR2 ANQGSEA. This CDR3 comprises 10 residues. The germline V and J ends were trimmed by 7 bases and 6 bases, with 7 bases remaining between them. The CDR3 is CSDDRNEQFF. CDR3 DNA: TGCAGCGACGACCGCAATGAGCAGTTCTTC.

V and J are TRBV27 and TRBJ2-1; TRBD1 aligns across 7 bases. Germline V CDR1 and CDR2: MNHEY, SMNVEV (reference sequence). The length of the CDR3 is 15 residues. V lost 3 bases, J lost 4 bases, and 6 bases stayed unmatched. The CDR3 spells CASSLTGTVYNEQFF. The CDR3 coding sequence is TGTGCCAGCAGTTTGACAGGGACAGTGTACAATGAGCAGTTCTTC.

The sample holds a few counts of this clone. The chain carries TRBV30 and TRBJ2-2, with 7 bases aligning to TRBD1. In germline, CDR1 is GTSNPN, CDR2 SVGIG (reference sequence). This CDR3 has 14 residues. V was pared by 5 bases and J by 4 bases, with 7 bases of the junction left unmatched. In DNA form, the CDR3 reads TGTGCCTGGTTCTGGGACAGCGGCACCGGGGAGCTGTTTTTT. Translated: CAWFWDSGTGELFF.

The chain uses TRBV29-1 and TRBJ2-1; 8 bases line up with TRBD1. Germline V gives CDR1 SQVTM, CDR2 ANQGSEA. Trimming cost V 7 bases and J 9 bases; bases outside gene matches: 8. The length of the CDR3 is 12 residues. The CDR3 nucleotides are TGCAGCGCCCGGACAGGGATTGGTGAGCAGTTCTTC. This encodes CSARTGIGEQFF.

The CDR3 is CASSSIPGQGHNEQFF. The CDR3 DNA is TGTGCCAGCAGCTCCATACCGGGACAGGGCCATAATGAGCAGTTCTTC. The chain joins TRBV5-6 to TRBJ2-1; 9 bases match TRBD1. V lost 3 bases to trimming and J lost 7 bases; unmatched junction nucleotides: 11. Germline-derived CDR1 and CDR2 are SGHDT and YYEEEE. The CDR3 length is 16 residues.

The gene calls are TRBV29-1 and TRBJ2-7; the match to TRBD2 covers 7 bases. V lost 4 bases and J lost 6; bases outside the gene matches: 3. Germline V lookup: CDR1 SQVTM, CDR2 ANQGSEA. The CDR3 covers 11 residues. The CDR3 DNA sequence: TGCAGCGTTGTTACGGGAGGCGAGCAGTACTTC. Its translation: CSVVTGGEQYF.